The 31 T cell receptor beta chains below come from one sample, sequenced in a study of blood T cell repertoires in COVID-19. Produced via immunoSEQ multiplex PCR; TCRdb's table is partial and in-frame only. The sample contains under 150,000 clones, approximately 80% of which appear only once. Material: peripheral blood. The source is a human donor in a cohort sampled during active COVID-19.

The CDR3 loop reads CASSPGRGPNTEAFF. The CDR3 bases are TGTGCCAGCAGCCCGGGGAGAGGACCGAACACTGAAGCTTTCTTT. This sequence joins TRBV11-1 and TRBJ1-1, with D uncertain. The CDR3 has 15 residues. Germline V gene sequence: CDR1 SGHAT, CDR2 FQDESV (reference sequence). The V and J ends lost 5 bases and 1 base respectively, with 14 bases between them.

This chain links TRBV7-6 with TRBJ2-1; the match to TRBD2 covers 8 bases. The germline gives CDR1 SGHVS, CDR2 FNYEAQ. This CDR3 has 16 amino acids. The ends lost 1 base at V and 6 bases at J; junction bases unmatched: 8. CDR3 nucleotide sequence: TGTGCCAGCAGCTTAGTCCCAGCGGGGGTGGGCAATGAGCAGTTCTTC. Translating gives CASSLVPAGVGNEQFF. Together with reference TRBV7-6 and TRBJ2-1, the CDR3 gives the full variable domain: GAGVSQSPRYKVTKRGQDVALRCDPISGHVSLYWYRQALGQGPEFLTYFNYEAQQDKSGLPNDRFSAERPEGSISTLTIQRTEQRDSAMYRCASSLVPAGVGNEQFFGPGTRLTVL.

This chain joins TRBV3-1 (or the pseudogene TRBV3-2) and TRBJ1-2, with TRBD1 matching 9 bases. J lost 2 bases, V lost 4 bases, and 5 bases had no gene match. The CDR3 spans 15 residues. The germline V gene has CDR1 LGHDT and CDR2 YNNKEL (reference sequence). CDR3 residues: CASSRGGQGNYGYTF. The DNA of the CDR3 is TGTGCCAGCAGCCGGGGGGGACAGGGAAACTATGGCTACACCTTC.

The sample holds one count of this clone. The rearrangement uses TRBV19 and TRBJ2-7; 8 bases are a match to TRBD1. The CDR3 spans 13 residues. Per germline, CDR1 LNHDA and CDR2 SQIVND (reference sequence). The V and J ends lost 8 bases and 6 bases, in that order; junction bases with no gene match: 9. The CDR3 reads CASGLTGGGEQYF. The DNA of the CDR3 is TGTGCCAGTGGACTTACAGGGGGAGGCGAGCAGTACTTC.

There are a few counts of this clone. V is TRBV6-1 and J is TRBJ2-3; 12 nucleotides agree with TRBD2. CDR1 and CDR2 from the germline V gene are MNHNS and SASEGT. The CDR3 loop spans 15 amino acids. The junction had 7 bases not matched to a gene; V was cut back by 2 bases and J by 10 bases. The CDR3 spells CASSEMASGGAAQYF. CDR3 nucleotides: TGTGCCAGCAGTGAAATGGCTAGCGGGGGGGCGGCGCAGTATTTT.

This clone occurred a few times. The chain uses TRBV24-1 and TRBJ2-1; the match to TRBD1 covers 9 bases. Germline lookup yields CDR1 KGHDR and CDR2 SFDVKD. The CDR3 length is 16 residues. Trimming at V came to 3 bases and at J to 2 bases, leaving 4 bases not matched to a gene. CDR3 in DNA: TGTGCCACCAGTGATGGACAGGGGAACGCCTACAATGAGCAGTTCTTC. Its protein is CATSDGQGNAYNEQFF.

The chain couples TRBV6-4 to TRBJ2-3; the match to TRBD1 covers 8 bases. The CDR3 is 15 residues long. After removal of 0 bases from V and 5 bases from J, the junction contained 4 bases not matched to a gene. CDR1 is MRHNA, CDR2 SNTAGT, per germline. The CDR3 DNA reads as TGTGCCAGCAGTGACTCAGGACAGGGAAAAGATACGCAGTATTTT. Its protein product is CASSDSGQGKDTQYF.

The CDR3 loop is CASSPGRGGGGEQFF. Here the CDR3 DNA reads TGCGCCAGCAGCCCAGGGCGGGGGGGCGGTGGGGAGCAGTTCTTC. The chain couples TRBV4-1 to TRBJ2-1, with 9 positions matching TRBD2. CDR1 and CDR2 (germline): MGHRA, YSYEKL. V was clipped by 4 bases and J by 10 bases; unmatched bases: 11. The CDR3 loop spans 15 amino acids.

The J gene is TRBJ1-6, the V gene TRBV28, with D tentatively TRBD1 (6 bases). There are 14 residues in the CDR3. CDR1 MDHEN and CDR2 SYDVKM come from the germline V gene. Trimming left V 3 bases short and J 15 bases short, with 18 bases between. CDR3: CASSFSRGIELLHF. CDR3 nucleotides: TGTGCCAGCAGTTTTTCCAGGGGAATAGAGCTCCTCCACTTT.

There are a few counts of this clone. The V call is TRBV19, the J call TRBJ2-5, with 8 bases fitting TRBD2. CDR3 length: 15 residues. The germline V gene has CDR1 LNHDA and CDR2 SQIVND (reference sequence). The V gene end was trimmed by 5 bases and the J gene end by 1 base; junction bases not matched to a gene: 6. In DNA form, the CDR3 reads TGTGCCAGTAGTCCCGGGGGGGGTCCCCAAGAGACCCAGTACTTC. It is translated as CASSPGGGPQETQYF.

The chain is built from TRBV28 and TRBJ1-1; 10 nucleotides align to TRBD1. This CDR3 has 12 amino acids. Germline CDR1 and CDR2: MDHEN and SYDVKM. V was pared by 3 bases and J by 11 bases, with 3 bases of the junction left unmatched. The CDR3 DNA reads as TGTGCCAGCAGTTTTGACAGGGGGCGGGCTTTCTTT. Protein product: CASSFDRGRAFF. The full variable domain, rest sourced from reference TRBV28 and TRBJ1-1, is DVKVTQSSRYLVKRTGEKVFLECVQDMDHENMFWYRQDPGLGLRLIYFSYDVKMKEKGDIPEGYSVSREKKERFSLILESASTNQTSMYLCASSFDRGRAFFGQGTRLTVV.

This chain links TRBV5-1 with TRBJ2-6; D gene ambiguous. The germline CDR1 and CDR2 sequences are SGHRS and YFSETQ. This CDR3 comprises 13 residues. Trimming stripped 7 bases from V and 3 bases from J, with 8 bases between. The CDR3 region has the DNA TGCGCCAGCTACAGAGATGGGGCCAACGTCCTGACTTTC. Its translation is CASYRDGANVLTF.

The gene calls are TRBV28 and TRBJ1-6, with TRBD1 matching 8 bases. Germline lookup yields CDR1 MDHEN and CDR2 SYDVKM. This CDR3 spans 18 amino acids. J gave up 4 bases and V 3 bases, and 11 bases lay outside the gene matches. The CDR3 spells CASSFESTGARYNSPLHF. For the CDR3, the DNA is TGTGCCAGCAGTTTTGAGTCGACAGGGGCCCGATATAATTCACCCCTCCACTTT.

The chain has TRBV14 and TRBJ2-5; D is undetermined. CDR1 is SGHDN, CDR2 FVKESK, per germline. Trimming stripped 4 bases from V and 1 base from J, with 10 bases between. This CDR3 region has 14 residues. CDR3 amino acids: CASSPNSFQETQYF. DNA of the CDR3: TGTGCCAGCAGCCCAAACAGCTTCCAAGAGACCCAGTACTTC.

With regard to this clone: An end of the junction does not agree with germline; a read error may underlie this. The chain carries TRBV23-1 and TRBJ2-7, with a weak D call TRBD1 (6 bases). TRBV23-1 is an ORF, with its function uncertain. The CDR3 extends over 10 amino acids. The CDR3 DNA sequence: TGTGGGGGCGCCCCCCACGAGCAGTACTTC. Translation gives CGGAPHEQYF.

The chain employs TRBV30 and TRBJ1-6; 9 nucleotides align to TRBD1. The CDR3 length is 15 residues. V lost 3 bases and J lost 7; bases outside the gene matches: 7. Germline-derived CDR1 and CDR2 are GTSNPN and SVGIG (reference sequence). The CDR3 is CAWRNWDRENSPLHF. For the CDR3, the DNA is TGTGCCTGGAGAAATTGGGACAGGGAGAATTCACCCCTCCACTTT.

The V gene is TRBV5-4, the J gene TRBJ1-6, with D perhaps TRBD1 (5 bases). The CDR3 consists of 15 residues. V shed 1 base and J shed 9 bases, with 14 bases lying between them. Germline CDR1 SGHNT, CDR2 YYREEE (reference sequence). The CDR3 DNA sequence: TGTGCCAGCAGCTTGATCGGGGGTCCCGGTTCACCCCTCCACTTT. It yields the protein CASSLIGGPGSPLHF.

This rearrangement joins TRBV7-2 to TRBJ2-7; 11 nucleotides line up with TRBD2. The CDR3 consists of 16 residues. The germline V gene has CDR1 SGHTA and CDR2 FQGNSA. Trimming removed 2 bases from V and 0 bases from J; junction bases left unmatched: 3. DNA for the CDR3: TGTGCCAGCAGCTTAAGCCTAGCGGGGGGCTCCTACGAGCAGTACTTC. Amino acid sequence: CASSLSLAGGSYEQYF.

The chain joins TRBV5-4 to TRBJ1-1, with D possibly matching TRBD1 (5 bases). Germline V gene data show CDR1 as SGHNT and CDR2 as YYREEE (reference sequence). The CDR3 length is 15 residues. V lost 4 bases and J 1 base, leaving 14 bases between the germline ends. Written as DNA, the CDR3 is TGTGCCAGCAGCCTACACAGGACGGGGAACACTGAAGCTTTCTTT. It encodes CASSLHRTGNTEAFF.

This rearrangement joins TRBV7-3 to TRBJ2-5, with TRBD2 identical over 8 bases. Germline CDR1 and CDR2: SGHTA and FQGTGA. The CDR3 loop spans 14 amino acids. J was trimmed by 5 bases and V by 8 bases; bases with no gene match: 10. Here the CDR3 reads CASSETSVGETQYF. The CDR3, as DNA: TGTGCCAGCTCCGAGACTAGCGTAGGGGAGACCCAGTACTTC.

This rearrangement joins TRBV7-8 to TRBJ1-1; maybe TRBD1 (5 bases). CDR1 is SGHVS, CDR2 FQNEAQ, per germline. The CDR3 contains 13 residues. Trimming cost V 1 base and J 9 bases, with 12 bases left between them. CDR3 nucleotide sequence: TGTGCCAGCAGCTTAGATATAAAGGGGAAAGCTTTCTTT. Protein sequence: CASSLDIKGKAFF. Drawing the rest from reference TRBV7-8 and TRBJ1-1, the complete variable domain is GAGVSQSPRYKVAKRGQDVALRCDPISGHVSLFWYQQALGQGPEFLTYFQNEAQLDKSGLPSDRFFAERPEGSVSTLKIQRTQQEDSAVYLCASSLDIKGKAFFGQGTRLTVV.

The rearrangement uses TRBV28 and TRBJ1-6; D may be TRBD1 (5 bases). This CDR3 comprises 16 residues. Germline V CDR1 and CDR2: MDHEN, SYDVKM. Trimming took 8 bases from V and 5 from J, leaving 19 bases between them. The CDR3 sequence: CASLWGRAGNNSPLHF. DNA of the CDR3: TGTGCCAGCCTCTGGGGGAGGGCAGGAAATAATTCACCCCTCCACTTT.

The chain has TRBV4-2 and TRBJ2-3; the match to TRBD2 covers 9 bases. Germline V lookup: CDR1 LGHNA, CDR2 YNFKEQ. Trimming cost V 8 bases and J 5 bases; bases outside gene matches: 8. The CDR3 sequence is 14 residues long. The CDR3 region has the DNA TGTGCCAGCGGCGGGAGGGGGCATGGAGATACGCAGTATTTT. It encodes CASGGRGHGDTQYF.

This chain joins TRBV5-5 and TRBJ2-2, with TRBD2 identical over 7 bases. Trimming took 1 base from V and 4 from J; bases not matched to a gene: 7. CDR1 SGHKS and CDR2 YYEKEE come from the germline V gene (reference sequence). This CDR3 has 16 residues. The CDR3 bases are TGTGCCAGCAGCTTGAGACTAGCACGGTCCACCGGGGAGCTGTTTTTT. The encoded protein is CASSLRLARSTGELFF. Combining the CDR3 with reference TRBV5-5 and TRBJ2-2 gives the whole variable domain DAGVTQSPTHLIKTRGQQVTLRCSPISGHKSVSWYQQVLGQGPQFIFQYYEKEERGRGNFPDRFSARQFPNYSSELNVNALLLGDSALYLCASSLRLARSTGELFFGEGSRLTVL.

This clone occurred once. The rearrangement uses TRBV5-1 and TRBJ1-2; TRBD1 aligns across 12 bases. Germline assignment: CDR1 SGHRS and CDR2 YFSETQ. The CDR3 length is 14 residues. The V and J ends lost 0 bases and 8 bases, in that order; junction bases with no gene match: 2. In nucleotides, the CDR3 is TGCGCCAGCAGCTTGGCCGGGACAGGGGGCGGCTACACCTTC. This gives the protein CASSLAGTGGGYTF.

The chain combines TRBV9 with TRBJ1-6, with D possibly matching TRBD1 (5 bases). Germline V gives CDR1 SGDLS, CDR2 YYNGEE. The CDR3 has 16 amino acids. V gave up 3 bases and J gave up 9 bases, with 19 bases separating them. The CDR3 protein is CASSAGQGRGPSPLHF. CDR3 bases: TGTGCCAGCAGCGCGGGGCAAGGGAGGGGCCCTTCACCCCTCCACTTT.

The chain is built from TRBV4-1 and TRBJ2-1; 7 nucleotides match TRBD2. V dropped 0 bases and J dropped 2; count of bases not matched to a gene: 4. CDR1 and CDR2 from the germline V gene are MGHRA and YSYEKL. The CDR3 has 16 residues. The CDR3 loop reads CASSQEWGGAYNEQFF. CDR3 nucleotides: TGCGCCAGCAGCCAAGAATGGGGGGGGGCCTACAATGAGCAGTTCTTC.

V gene TRBV6-5 combines with J gene TRBJ2-3; 9 bases match TRBD2. This CDR3 spans 16 amino acids. V lost 3 bases and J lost 4; bases outside the gene matches: 8. Germline V CDR1 and CDR2: MNHEY, SVGAGI. The CDR3 DNA is TGTGCCAGCAGTTATGGGGCGGGGGGGCTCGCAGATACGCAGTATTTT. Its protein is CASSYGAGGLADTQYF.

The chain employs TRBV15 and TRBJ1-6; D gene unclear. V was shortened by 3 bases and J by 5 bases, with 8 bases between the two germline ends. CDR3 length: 14 amino acids. The V gene's germline CDR1 is LNHNV and CDR2 YYDKDF (reference sequence). The CDR3 nucleotides read TGTGCCACCAGCAGCGGTCCGAATAATTCACCCCTCCACTTT. It yields the protein CATSSGPNNSPLHF.

The chain uses TRBV19 and TRBJ1-1, with 7 bases matching TRBD1. Trimming removed 7 bases from V and 2 bases from J; junction bases left unmatched: 13. There are 16 residues in the CDR3. The germline CDR1 and CDR2 sequences are LNHDA and SQIVND (reference sequence). CDR3 nucleotide sequence: TGTGCCAGTAACCGAGGGACAGACAATCTAAACACTGAAGCTTTCTTT. This sequence encodes CASNRGTDNLNTEAFF.

For the CDR3, the DNA is TGCGCCAGCAGCTTAGATTCGGGAGGGAGCTATGGCTACACCTTC. Amino acids: CASSLDSGGSYGYTF. This chain connects TRBV5-1 to TRBJ1-2; D is ambiguous. CDR1 and CDR2 (germline): SGHRS, YFSETQ. There are 15 residues in the CDR3. Trimming took 2 bases from V and 4 from J, leaving 15 bases between them.